This TCR beta chain was retrieved from a study of blood T cells in healthy people across ages. Background on the study: Template switching picked up about one barcoded beta molecule for each two T cells.

PCR was performed a second time for about 7 to 11 cycles using a sample-barcoded 5' primer and a J-beta primer mix. Every single cDNA molecule received a tag from a template-switch adaptor with 12 random nucleotides. TCRdb recomputed calls from the 5' RACE reads with MiXCR, one row per CDR3 protein. The data contain 650,000 to 1,000,000 distinct CDR3 sequences, 36% of them seen just once; the ten biggest clones take up 13%. A note on this clonotype: Its specificity is unknown.

The CDR3 sequence is 15 residues long. Study-wide results and caveats: Higher naive T cell percentage went strongly together with higher TCR beta diversity. Because sorting was not performed, PBMCs prevented conclusive naive versus antigen-experienced comparison.

Sequencing was carried out using blood. The chain employs TRBV21-1 and TRBJ2-5; TRBD1 is taken as the D call from the table, unchecked against the DNA. TRBV21-1 is given as a pseudogene. The TCR was taken from a man aged 18 to 29 in good health. Here the CDR3 reads CASSNPDRVEETQYF. CDR3 DNA sequence: TGTGCCAGCAGCAATCCCGACAGGGTCGAAGAGACCCAGTACTTC.